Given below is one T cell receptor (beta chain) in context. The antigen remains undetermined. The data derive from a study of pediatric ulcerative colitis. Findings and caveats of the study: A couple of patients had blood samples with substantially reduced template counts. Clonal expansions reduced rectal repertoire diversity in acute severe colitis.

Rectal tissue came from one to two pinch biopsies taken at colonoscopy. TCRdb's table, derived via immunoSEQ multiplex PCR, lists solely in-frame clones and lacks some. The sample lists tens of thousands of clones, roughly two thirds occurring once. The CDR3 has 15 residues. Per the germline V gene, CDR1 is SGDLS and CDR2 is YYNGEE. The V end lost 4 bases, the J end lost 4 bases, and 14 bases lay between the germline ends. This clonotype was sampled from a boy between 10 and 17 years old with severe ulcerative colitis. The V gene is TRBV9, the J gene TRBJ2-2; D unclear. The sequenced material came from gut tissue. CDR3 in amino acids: CASSPQALSTGELFF. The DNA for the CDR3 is TGTGCCAGCAGCCCCCAAGCCCTTAGCACCGGGGAGCTGTTTTTT.